This passage covers 22 T cell receptor beta chains from one sample sequenced in a study of chemoradiotherapy in HPV16-positive cancers. Repertoires were generated with immunoSEQ multiplex PCR, while TCRdb's copy carries only in-frame clones and drops some. This table holds 20,000 to 25,000 clones, approximately 94% found once. Sampling was conducted from a patient who underwent chemoradiotherapy. These receptors were collected from a human donor with HPV-associated anogenital cancer.

This clone was counted a few times. This CDR3 reads CASSSTQDSPLHF. CDR3 nucleotides: TGTGCCAGCAGCTCTACACAGGATTCACCCCTCCACTTT. V is TRBV7-9 and J is TRBJ1-6; D is perhaps TRBD1 (5 bases). The CDR3 runs 13 residues. Germline V gene data show CDR1 as SEHNR and CDR2 as FQNEAQ (reference sequence). Trimming removed 4 bases at V and 8 bases at J, with 9 bases between.

The rearrangement uses TRBV6-5 and TRBJ1-4; TRBD1 might be the D (5 bases). The V end lost 5 bases, the J end lost 8 bases, and 18 bases lay between the germline ends. In germline, CDR1 is MNHEY, CDR2 SVGAGI. CDR3 length: 15 residues. This CDR3 reads CASSALRAGGEKLFF. The CDR3 DNA follows: TGTGCCAGCAGTGCCCTTCGGGCGGGGGGAGAAAAACTGTTTTTT.

This chain joins TRBV5-1 and TRBJ2-3; the D gene is possibly TRBD1 (5 bases). The germline CDR1 and CDR2 sequences are SGHRS and YFSETQ. V was pared by 1 base and J by 5 bases, with 5 bases between. The CDR3 runs to 12 residues. The CDR3 is CASSLRGDTQYF. DNA for the CDR3: TGCGCCAGCAGCTTGAGGGGAGATACGCAGTATTTT.

The chain uses TRBV27 and TRBJ1-5; no firm D call. The CDR3 covers 14 residues. The germline V and J ends were trimmed by 5 bases and 0 bases, with 8 bases remaining between them. Germline CDR1 MNHEY, CDR2 SMNVEV (reference sequence). DNA for the CDR3: TGTGCCAGCAGTCCCTACAATAGCAATCAGCCCCAGCATTTT. Translating it yields CASSPYNSNQPQHF.

This sequence joins TRBV5-6 and TRBJ2-7; the match to TRBD1 covers 11 bases. CDR3 length: 15 residues. CDR1 and CDR2 (germline): SGHDT, YYEEEE. J was trimmed by 5 bases and V by 4 bases; bases with no gene match: 8. The CDR3 loop is CASSLGQGAQNEQYF. The CDR3 DNA reads TGTGCCAGCAGCCTTGGACAGGGGGCGCAGAACGAGCAGTACTTC.

The count of this clone is one. This chain links TRBV28 with TRBJ1-2; TRBD1 agrees at 9 bases. This CDR3 is 16 amino acids long. The germline V gene has CDR1 MDHEN and CDR2 SYDVKM. The V gene end was trimmed by 5 bases and the J gene end by 2 bases; junction bases not matched to a gene: 9. The CDR3 region is CASSPLGQGKNYGYTF. The CDR3 DNA sequence: TGTGCCAGCAGTCCACTCGGACAGGGGAAGAACTATGGCTACACCTTC.

V and J are TRBV15 and TRBJ2-7; D is perhaps TRBD2 (6 bases). The CDR3 contains 13 residues. Trimming shortened V by 1 base and J by 3 bases, and 7 bases separated the two germline ends. Germline V gene data show CDR1 as LNHNV and CDR2 as YYDKDF (reference sequence). The CDR3, as DNA: TGTGCCACCAGCAGAGGACTAGGCTACGAGCAGTACTTC. The encoded protein is CATSRGLGYEQYF.

The V gene is TRBV5-4, the J gene TRBJ1-1; no clear D gene. Germline CDR1 and CDR2: SGHNT and YYREEE (reference sequence). Trimming took off 5 bases at V and 1 base at J, with 12 bases between the two ends. CDR3 length: 14 amino acids. This CDR3 is CASSFLSRNTEAFF. CDR3 in DNA: TGTGCCAGCAGTTTCCTCTCGCGGAACACTGAAGCTTTCTTT.

Comments on this clone: Other DNA sequences in this sample translate to the same CDR3. This chain uses TRBV18 with TRBJ1-1; no reliable D call. The germline V and J ends were trimmed by 1 base and 1 base, with 7 bases remaining between them. The germline CDR1 and CDR2 sequences are KGHSH and LQKENI. The CDR3 spans 14 residues. CDR3 DNA: TGTGCCAGCTCACCACAAGGTGCGAACACTGAAGCTTTCTTT. Its protein product is CASSPQGANTEAFF.

The chain links TRBV28 to TRBJ2-7; D is unclear. The V and J ends lost 2 bases and 2 bases respectively, with 7 bases between them. Germline CDR1 and CDR2: MDHEN and SYDVKM. This CDR3 contains 13 residues. The CDR3 DNA is TGTGCCAGCAGTTTAAAGGTCACCTACGAGCAGTACTTC. Translated, it gives CASSLKVTYEQYF.

The chain employs TRBV5-4 and TRBJ2-6; D gene uncertain. CDR3 length: 17 amino acids. The ends were cut back, 4 bases at V and 1 base at J, with 15 bases in the middle. Germline CDR1 SGHNT, CDR2 YYREEE (reference sequence). Here the CDR3 reads CASSRELSVSGANVLTF. CDR3 coding DNA: TGTGCCAGCAGCCGAGAACTTTCGGTATCTGGGGCCAACGTCCTGACTTTC. Variable domain in full (rest from reference TRBV5-4 and TRBJ2-6): ETGVTQSPTHLIKTRGQQVTLRCSSQSGHNTVSWYQQALGQGPQFIFQYYREEENGRGNFPPRFSGLQFPNYSSELNVNALELDDSALYLCASSRELSVSGANVLTFGAGSRLTVL.

The rearrangement joins TRBV5-1 to TRBJ1-1; perhaps TRBD1 as D (5 bases). The CDR3 spans 14 residues. Germline CDR1 and CDR2: SGHRS and YFSETQ. Trimming removed 0 bases at V and 1 base at J, with 7 bases between. The CDR3 loop is CASSLDGGNTEAFF. In DNA, the CDR3 is TGCGCCAGCAGCTTGGATGGGGGGAACACTGAAGCTTTCTTT. Full variable domain (outside the CDR3, taken from reference TRBV5-1 and TRBJ1-1): KAGVTQTPRYLIKTRGQQVTLSCSPISGHRSVSWYQQTPGQGLQFLFEYFSETQRNKGNFPGRFSGRQFSNSRSEMNVSTLELGDSALYLCASSLDGGNTEAFFGQGTRLTVV.

This CDR3 is CASSLAGTGNEKLFF. The CDR3 DNA reads TGTGCCAGCAGCTTAGCCGGGACAGGAAATGAAAAACTGTTTTTT. The chain employs TRBV7-8 and TRBJ1-4; 8 bases are shared with TRBD1. The CDR3 covers 15 residues. From germline, CDR1 is SGHVS and CDR2 FQNEAQ. The V and J ends lost 0 bases and 5 bases, in that order; junction bases with no gene match: 2.

The V and J genes are TRBV18 and TRBJ2-7; D is ambiguous. Germline V CDR1 and CDR2: KGHSH, LQKENI. The CDR3 runs 12 residues. Trimming took off 3 bases at V and 4 bases at J, with 7 bases between the two ends. CDR3 sequence: CASSPTVYEQYF. In DNA form, the CDR3 reads TGTGCCAGCTCACCGACGGTGTACGAGCAGTACTTC.

The chain links TRBV10-3 to TRBJ1-2; perhaps TRBD1 as D (6 bases). The CDR3 length is 13 residues. V lost 4 bases and J 6 bases, leaving 12 bases between the germline ends. Germline CDR1 ENHRY, CDR2 SYGVKD. Here the CDR3 DNA reads TGTGCCATCAGTGTAGAGGGGGGCCATGGCTACACCTTC. It translates to CAISVEGGHGYTF.

The gene calls are TRBV28 and TRBJ1-2; possibly TRBD1 for D (6 bases). Trimming pared 5 bases from V and 3 bases from J, leaving 13 bases between. The CDR3 sequence is 14 residues long. Per the germline V gene, CDR1 is MDHEN and CDR2 is SYDVKM. The CDR3 loop is CASSPRQVHYGYTF. CDR3 in DNA: TGTGCCAGCAGTCCTCGACAGGTCCACTATGGCTACACCTTC.

The rearrangement links TRBV5-4 to TRBJ2-2; maybe TRBD2 (5 bases). CDR1 is SGHNT, CDR2 YYREEE, per germline (reference sequence). The CDR3 runs to 14 residues. The V end lost 7 bases, the J end lost 0 bases, and 10 bases lay between the germline ends. The chain's CDR3 is CASRQEANTGELFF. The CDR3 DNA reads TGTGCCAGCCGGCAGGAGGCGAACACCGGGGAGCTGTTTTTT.

J is TRBJ2-7 and V is TRBV5-1; D uncertain. Germline CDR1 and CDR2: SGHRS and YFSETQ. This CDR3 contains 16 residues. V was pared by 0 bases and J by 2 bases, with 15 bases between. CDR3 in amino acids: CASSLAGSSIPYEQYF. For the CDR3, the DNA is TGCGCCAGCAGCTTGGCCGGCTCATCCATACCCTACGAGCAGTACTTC.

The chain has TRBV5-1 and TRBJ1-2, with D perhaps TRBD1 (5 bases). Trimming pared 2 bases from V and 6 bases from J, leaving 14 bases between. CDR1 SGHRS and CDR2 YFSETQ come from the germline V gene. This CDR3 comprises 14 residues. This CDR3 reads CASSFSGGGNGYTF. Written as DNA, the CDR3 is TGCGCCAGCAGCTTCTCCGGGGGGGGAAATGGCTACACCTTC. The full variable domain, with the rest looked up from reference TRBV5-1 and TRBJ1-2, is KAGVTQTPRYLIKTRGQQVTLSCSPISGHRSVSWYQQTPGQGLQFLFEYFSETQRNKGNFPGRFSGRQFSNSRSEMNVSTLELGDSALYLCASSFSGGGNGYTFGSGTRLTVV.

The genes are TRBV6-5 and TRBJ2-1, with 10 bases that match TRBD1. The CDR3 totals 15 residues. Trimming at V came to 3 bases and at J to 5 bases, leaving 4 bases not matched to a gene. Germline loops: CDR1 MNHEY, CDR2 SVGAGI. Written as DNA, the CDR3 is TGTGCCAGCAGTTATTCGGGACAGGGGAACAATGAGCAGTTCTTC. Translating it yields CASSYSGQGNNEQFF.

The chain couples TRBV10-2 to TRBJ1-1; TRBD1 might be the D (6 bases). CDR3 length: 13 amino acids. Per the germline V gene, CDR1 is WSHSY and CDR2 is SAAADI. The germline V and J ends were trimmed by 8 bases and 1 base, with 11 bases remaining between them. In nucleotides, the CDR3 is TGCGCCAGCCAAGGACAGCAGAACACTGAAGCTTTCTTT. It encodes CASQGQQNTEAFF.

This rearrangement joins TRBV11-2 to TRBJ1-6, with D unresolved. This CDR3 has 13 residues. V lost 1 base to trimming and J lost 7 bases, with 5 bases between them. Looked up from germline, CDR1 is SGHAT and CDR2 is FQNNGV. CDR3 sequence (DNA): TGTGCCAGCAGCTTAGCCCTGAATTCACCCCTCCACTTT. This gives the protein CASSLALNSPLHF.